This TCR beta chain was sequenced during a study of T cell responses to AZD1222 COVID-19 vaccine. Turning to this clone: Its antigen is not known.

Combined were second doses at about 4 or about 12 weeks. Assay: immunoSEQ multiplex PCR; the TCRdb copy retains only in-frame clones and omits some. Counted here are fewer than 70,000 clones, 60% to 85% occurring once; the ten biggest clones make up over 3%. Broader study findings: Of spike-specific TCRs, nearly half reportedly target regions left unmutated in variants. Two AZD1222 doses significantly raised spike-specific TCR breadth and depth over controls.

The sequences come from peripheral blood, collected 28 days after the second AZD1222 dose. The sequence was collected from an adult who received the AZD1222 COVID-19 vaccine.

The CDR3: CASSQTGTAYEQYF. The CDR3 bases are TGTGCCAGCAGCCAGACAGGGACAGCCTACGAGCAGTACTTC. The rearrangement joins TRBV3-1 (or the pseudogene TRBV3-2) to TRBJ2-7; 7 bases match TRBD1. CDR1 and CDR2 (germline): LGHDT, YNNKEL (reference sequence). The V segment lost 3 bases and the J segment 2 bases; nucleotides outside the gene matches: 4. The CDR3 totals 14 residues.